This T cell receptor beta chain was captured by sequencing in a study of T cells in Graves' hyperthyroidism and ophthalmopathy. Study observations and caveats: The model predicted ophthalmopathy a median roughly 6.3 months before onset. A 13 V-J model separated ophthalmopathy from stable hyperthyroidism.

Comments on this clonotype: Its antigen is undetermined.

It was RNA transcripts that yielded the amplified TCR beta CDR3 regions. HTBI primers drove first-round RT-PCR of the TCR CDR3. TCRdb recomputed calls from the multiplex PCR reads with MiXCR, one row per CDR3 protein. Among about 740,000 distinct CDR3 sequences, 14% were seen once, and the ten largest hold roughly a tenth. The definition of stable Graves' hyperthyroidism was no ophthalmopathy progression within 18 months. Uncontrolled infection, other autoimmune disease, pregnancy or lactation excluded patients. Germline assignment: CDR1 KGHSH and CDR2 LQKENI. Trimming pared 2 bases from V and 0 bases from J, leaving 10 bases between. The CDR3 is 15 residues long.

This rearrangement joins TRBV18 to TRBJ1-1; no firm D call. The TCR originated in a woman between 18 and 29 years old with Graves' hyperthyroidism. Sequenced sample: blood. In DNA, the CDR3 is TGTGCCAGCTCACCATCCCTGGGGATGAACACTGAAGCTTTCTTT. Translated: CASSPSLGMNTEAFF.